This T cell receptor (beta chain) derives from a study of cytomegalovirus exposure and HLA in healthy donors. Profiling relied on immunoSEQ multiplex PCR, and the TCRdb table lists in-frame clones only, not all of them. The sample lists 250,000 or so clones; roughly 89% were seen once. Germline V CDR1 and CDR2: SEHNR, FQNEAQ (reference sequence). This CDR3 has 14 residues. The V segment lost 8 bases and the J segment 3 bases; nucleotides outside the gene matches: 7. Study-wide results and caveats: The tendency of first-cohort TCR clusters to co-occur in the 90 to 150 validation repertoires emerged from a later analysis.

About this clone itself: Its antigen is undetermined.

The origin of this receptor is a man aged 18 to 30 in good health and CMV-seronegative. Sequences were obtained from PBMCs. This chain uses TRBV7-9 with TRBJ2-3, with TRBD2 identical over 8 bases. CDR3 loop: CASDPTSGTDTQYF. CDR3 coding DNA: TGTGCCAGCGACCCCACTAGCGGTACAGATACGCAGTATTTT.